A single sample gave rise to the 3 T cell receptor beta chains below, sequenced in a study of cytomegalovirus exposure and HLA in healthy donors. Vbeta (60) and Jbeta (13) primers were used in the PCR. Profiled with immunoSEQ multiplex PCR; TCRdb holds only in-frame clones, not every one. This table holds tens of thousands of clones, 60% to 85% found once. The sample taken for sequencing was PBMCs. These receptors were obtained from a woman aged 40 to 50 in good health and CMV-seropositive.

The rearrangement uses TRBV7-8 and TRBJ2-5, with TRBD2 matching 7 bases. V shed 6 bases and J 4 bases; nucleotides not matched to a gene: 8. CDR3 length: 14 amino acids. CDR1 is SGHVS and CDR2 is FQNEAQ in the germline V gene. CDR3 sequence: CASRGGSGGETQYF. DNA for the CDR3: TGTGCCAGCAGGGGGGGTTCGGGAGGAGAGACCCAGTACTTC.

The chain has TRBV2 and TRBJ2-3, with TRBD2 matching 10 bases. The V and J ends lost 6 bases and 0 bases, in that order; junction bases with no gene match: 3. Looked up from germline, CDR1 is SNHLY and CDR2 is FYNNEI. The CDR3 contains 15 residues. CDR3 sequence reads: CASSKTSGSTDTQYF. DNA of the CDR3: TGTGCCAGCAGCAAGACTAGCGGGAGCACAGATACGCAGTATTTT.

This rearrangement joins TRBV29-1 to TRBJ2-1; possible D gene TRBD2, 5 bases. The germline V gene has CDR1 SQVTM and CDR2 ANQGSEA. The CDR3 loop spans 16 amino acids. Deletions cut 0 bases from V and 3 bases from J, with 15 bases between. The CDR3 nucleotides read TGCAGCGTTGAAGATCCGGAGCGGACCCGCTACAATGAGCAGTTCTTC. Translation: CSVEDPERTRYNEQFF.